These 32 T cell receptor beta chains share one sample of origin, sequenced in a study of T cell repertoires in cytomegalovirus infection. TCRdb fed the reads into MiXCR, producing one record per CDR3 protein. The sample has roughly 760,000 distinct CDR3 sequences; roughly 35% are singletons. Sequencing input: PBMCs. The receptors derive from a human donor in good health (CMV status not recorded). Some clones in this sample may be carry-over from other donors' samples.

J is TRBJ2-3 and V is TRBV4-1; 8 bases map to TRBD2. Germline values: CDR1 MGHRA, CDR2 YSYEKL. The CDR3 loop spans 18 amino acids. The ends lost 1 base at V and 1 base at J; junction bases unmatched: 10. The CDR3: CASSQAPRRGARTDTQYF. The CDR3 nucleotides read TGCGCCAGCAGCCAAGCCCCGAGGCGGGGGGCACGCACAGATACGCAGTATTTT.

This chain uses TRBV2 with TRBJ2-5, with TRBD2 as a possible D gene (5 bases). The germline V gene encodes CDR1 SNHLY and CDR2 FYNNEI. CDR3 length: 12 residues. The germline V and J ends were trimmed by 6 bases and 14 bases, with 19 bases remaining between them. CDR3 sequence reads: CASRDLAPKLYF. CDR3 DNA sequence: TGTGCCAGCAGGGACCTAGCCCCCAAACTATACTTC.

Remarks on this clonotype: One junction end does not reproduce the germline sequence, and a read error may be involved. The CDR3 reads CATSDPRTEILF. CDR3 coding DNA: TGTGCCACCAGTGACCCGAGAACGGAGATACTTTTT. The J gene is TRBJ2-3, the V gene TRBV24-1; D call uncertain. Germline V gene data show CDR1 as KGHDR and CDR2 as SFDVKD. The CDR3 runs 12 residues.

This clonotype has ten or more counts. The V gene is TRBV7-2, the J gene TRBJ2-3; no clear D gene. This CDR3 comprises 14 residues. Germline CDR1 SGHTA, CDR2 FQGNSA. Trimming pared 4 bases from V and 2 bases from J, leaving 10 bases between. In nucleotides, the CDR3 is TGTGCCAGCAGCTCCGACCGATACACAGATACGCAGTATTTT. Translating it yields CASSSDRYTDTQYF.

Here the CDR3 reads CASTYLPGGKAFF. DNA for the CDR3: TGTGCCAGCACCTATCTGCCGGGGGGCAAAGCTTTCTTT. The chain combines TRBV28 with TRBJ1-1, with D possibly matching TRBD1 (6 bases). This CDR3 is 13 amino acids long. Trimming took off 7 bases at V and 9 bases at J, with 18 bases between the two ends. Per germline, CDR1 MDHEN and CDR2 SYDVKM.

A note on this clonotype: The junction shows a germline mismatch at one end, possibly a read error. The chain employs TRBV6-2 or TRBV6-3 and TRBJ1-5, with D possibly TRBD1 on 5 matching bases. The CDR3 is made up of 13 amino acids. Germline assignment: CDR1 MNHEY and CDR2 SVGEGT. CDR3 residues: CASRWDRNRPQHF. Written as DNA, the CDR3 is TGTGCCAGCAGATGGGACCGTAATCGGCCCCAGCATTTT.

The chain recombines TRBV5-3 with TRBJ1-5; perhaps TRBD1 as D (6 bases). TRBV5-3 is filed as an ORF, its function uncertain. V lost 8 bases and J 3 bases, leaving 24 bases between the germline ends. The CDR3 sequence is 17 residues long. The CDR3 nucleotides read TGTGCCAGCAGCCACGGCCACCTGGGGGCTACCAATCAGCCCCAGCATTTT. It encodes CASSHGHLGATNQPQHF.

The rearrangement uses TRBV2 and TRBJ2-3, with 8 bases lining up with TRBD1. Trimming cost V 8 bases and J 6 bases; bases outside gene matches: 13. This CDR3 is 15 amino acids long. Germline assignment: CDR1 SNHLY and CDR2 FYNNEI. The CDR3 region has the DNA TGTGCCAGCTTCCCCGGGACAGGCGAGAGGGATACGCAGTATTTT. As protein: CASFPGTGERDTQYF.

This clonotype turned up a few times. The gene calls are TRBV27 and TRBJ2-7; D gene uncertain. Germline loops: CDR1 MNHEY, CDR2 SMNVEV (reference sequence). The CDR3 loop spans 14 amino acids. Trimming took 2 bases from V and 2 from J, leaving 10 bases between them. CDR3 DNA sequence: TGTGCCAGCAGTTTACGCAGGATACCCTACGAGCAGTACTTC. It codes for CASSLRRIPYEQYF.

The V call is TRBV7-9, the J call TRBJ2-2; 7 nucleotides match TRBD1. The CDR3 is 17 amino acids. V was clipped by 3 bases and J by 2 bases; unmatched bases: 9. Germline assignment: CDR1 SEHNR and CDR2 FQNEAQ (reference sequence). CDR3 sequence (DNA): TGTGCCAGCAGCTTCGACAGGGAAGAAGTAAACACCGGGGAGCTGTTTTTT. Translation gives CASSFDREEVNTGELFF.

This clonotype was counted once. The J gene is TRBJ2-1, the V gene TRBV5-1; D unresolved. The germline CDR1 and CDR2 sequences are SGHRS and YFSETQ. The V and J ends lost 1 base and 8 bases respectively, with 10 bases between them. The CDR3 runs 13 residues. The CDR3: CASSLIPGHEQFF. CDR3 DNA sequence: TGCGCCAGCAGCTTGATCCCAGGCCATGAGCAGTTCTTC. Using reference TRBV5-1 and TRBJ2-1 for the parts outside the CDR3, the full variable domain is KAGVTQTPRYLIKTRGQQVTLSCSPISGHRSVSWYQQTPGQGLQFLFEYFSETQRNKGNFPGRFSGRQFSNSRSEMNVSTLELGDSALYLCASSLIPGHEQFFGPGTRLTVL.

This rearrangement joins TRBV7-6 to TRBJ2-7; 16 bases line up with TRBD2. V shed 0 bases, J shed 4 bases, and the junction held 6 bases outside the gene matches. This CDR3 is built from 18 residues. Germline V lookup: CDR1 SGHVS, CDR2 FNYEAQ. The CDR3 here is CASSLALGLAGGPYEQYF. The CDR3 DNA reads TGTGCCAGCAGCTTAGCGCTGGGACTAGCGGGGGGGCCGTACGAGCAGTACTTC. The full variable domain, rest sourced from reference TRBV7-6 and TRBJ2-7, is GAGVSQSPRYKVTKRGQDVALRCDPISGHVSLYWYRQALGQGPEFLTYFNYEAQQDKSGLPNDRFSAERPEGSISTLTIQRTEQRDSAMYRCASSLALGLAGGPYEQYFGPGTRLTVT.

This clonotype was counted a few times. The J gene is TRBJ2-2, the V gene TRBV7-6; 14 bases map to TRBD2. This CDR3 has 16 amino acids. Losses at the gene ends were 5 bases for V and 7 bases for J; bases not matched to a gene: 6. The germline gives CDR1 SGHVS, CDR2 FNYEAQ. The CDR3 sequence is CASSPGLAGVVGELFF. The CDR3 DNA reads TGTGCCAGCAGCCCGGGACTAGCGGGAGTGGTCGGGGAGCTGTTTTTT. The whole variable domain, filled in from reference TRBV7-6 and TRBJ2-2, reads GAGVSQSPRYKVTKRGQDVALRCDPISGHVSLYWYRQALGQGPEFLTYFNYEAQQDKSGLPNDRFSAERPEGSISTLTIQRTEQRDSAMYRCASSPGLAGVVGELFFGEGSRLTVL.

CDR3: CASSYRLEGEQFF. CDR3 nucleotide sequence: TGTGCCAGCAGTTACCGACTAGAGGGTGAGCAGTTCTTC. V usage is TRBV6-6 and J usage is TRBJ2-1; D is possibly TRBD2 (6 bases). Germline assignment: CDR1 MNHNY and CDR2 SVGAGI (reference sequence). The CDR3 runs 13 residues. V lost 2 bases, J lost 9 bases, and 11 bases lay in between.

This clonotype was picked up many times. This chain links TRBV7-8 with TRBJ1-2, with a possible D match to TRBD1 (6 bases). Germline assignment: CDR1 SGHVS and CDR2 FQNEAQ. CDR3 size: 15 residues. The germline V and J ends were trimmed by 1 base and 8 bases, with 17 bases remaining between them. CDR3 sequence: CASSLDPGPQGGYTF. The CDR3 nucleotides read TGTGCCAGCAGCTTAGACCCCGGACCTCAGGGGGGCTACACCTTC. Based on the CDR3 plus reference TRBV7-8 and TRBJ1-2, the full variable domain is GAGVSQSPRYKVAKRGQDVALRCDPISGHVSLFWYQQALGQGPEFLTYFQNEAQLDKSGLPSDRFFAERPEGSVSTLKIQRTQQEDSAVYLCASSLDPGPQGGYTFGSGTRLTVV.

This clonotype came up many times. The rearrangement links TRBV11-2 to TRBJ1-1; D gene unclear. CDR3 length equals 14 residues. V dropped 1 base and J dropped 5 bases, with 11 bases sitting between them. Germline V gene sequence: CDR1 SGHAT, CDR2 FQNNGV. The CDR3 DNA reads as TGTGCCAGCAGCTTAGCCAGGCGAGGGACTGAAGCTTTCTTT. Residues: CASSLARRGTEAFF.

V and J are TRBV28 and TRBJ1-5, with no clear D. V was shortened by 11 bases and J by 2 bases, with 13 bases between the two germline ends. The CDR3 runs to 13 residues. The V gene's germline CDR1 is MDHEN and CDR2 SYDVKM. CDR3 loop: CAGSWEGNQPQHF. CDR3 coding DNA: TGTGCCGGCTCTTGGGAGGGCAATCAGCCCCAGCATTTT.

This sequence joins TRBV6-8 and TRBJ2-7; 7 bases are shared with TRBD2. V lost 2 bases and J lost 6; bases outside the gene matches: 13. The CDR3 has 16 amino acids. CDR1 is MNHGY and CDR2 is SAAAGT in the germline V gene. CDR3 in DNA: TGTGCCAGCAGTTACGGGGGGGTCGGGCGGCAAAGCGAGCAGTACTTC. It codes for CASSYGGVGRQSEQYF.

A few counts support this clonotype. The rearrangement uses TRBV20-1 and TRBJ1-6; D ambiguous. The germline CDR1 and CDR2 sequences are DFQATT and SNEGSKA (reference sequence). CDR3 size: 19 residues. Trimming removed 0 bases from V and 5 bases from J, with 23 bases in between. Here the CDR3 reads CSARDPHGLPSNDNSPLHF. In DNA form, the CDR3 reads TGCAGTGCTAGAGATCCCCATGGCCTACCTAGTAATGATAATTCACCCCTCCACTTT.

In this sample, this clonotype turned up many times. The DNA of the CDR3 is TGTGCCAGCAGCTTGCTACATCTAGCGGGAGGAGTAACCGGGGAGCTGTTTTTT. Protein: CASSLLHLAGGVTGELFF. This sequence joins TRBV7-2 and TRBJ2-2, with TRBD2 matching over 11 bases. This CDR3 has 18 amino acids. With V trimmed by 3 bases and J by 5 bases, 11 bases remained unmatched. Germline V gene data show CDR1 as SGHTA and CDR2 as FQGNSA.

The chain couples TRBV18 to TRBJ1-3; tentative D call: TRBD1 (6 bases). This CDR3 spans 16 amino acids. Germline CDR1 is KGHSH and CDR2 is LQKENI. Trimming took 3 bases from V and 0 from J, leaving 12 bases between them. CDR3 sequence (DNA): TGTGCCAGCTCACCCGGACAGATGTTCTCTGGAAACACCATATATTTT. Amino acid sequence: CASSPGQMFSGNTIYF.

The chain's CDR3 is CASSRTRASGDEPQYF. Here the CDR3 DNA reads TGTGCCAGCAGCCGGACTCGGGCTAGCGGGGACGAGCCCCAGTACTTC. The J gene is TRBJ2-5, the V gene TRBV4-2; 9 bases map to TRBD2. Germline V lookup: CDR1 LGHNA, CDR2 YNFKEQ. The CDR3 runs 16 residues. V lost 4 bases, J lost 9 bases, and 15 bases stayed unmatched.

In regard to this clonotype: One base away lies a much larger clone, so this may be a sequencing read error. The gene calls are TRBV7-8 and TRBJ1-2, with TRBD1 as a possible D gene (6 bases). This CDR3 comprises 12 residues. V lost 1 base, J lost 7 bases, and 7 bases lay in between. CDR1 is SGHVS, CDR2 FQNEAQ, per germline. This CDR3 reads CASSLGQAGYTF. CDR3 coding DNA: TGTGCCAGCAGCTTAGGACAGGCTGGCTACACCTTC. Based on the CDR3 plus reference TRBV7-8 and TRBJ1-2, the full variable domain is GAGVSQSPRYKVAKRGQDVALRCDPISGHVSLFWYQQALGQGPEFLTYFQNEAQLDKSGLPSDRFFAERPEGSVSTLKIQRTQQEDSAVYLCASSLGQAGYTFGSGTRLTVV.

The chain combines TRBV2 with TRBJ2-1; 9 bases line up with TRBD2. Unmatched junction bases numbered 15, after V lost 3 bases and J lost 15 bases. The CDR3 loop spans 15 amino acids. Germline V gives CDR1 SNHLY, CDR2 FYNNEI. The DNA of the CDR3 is TGTGCCAGCAGTGACACGCCTAGCGGGACCCTCGCTTCGTTCTTC. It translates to CASSDTPSGTLASFF.

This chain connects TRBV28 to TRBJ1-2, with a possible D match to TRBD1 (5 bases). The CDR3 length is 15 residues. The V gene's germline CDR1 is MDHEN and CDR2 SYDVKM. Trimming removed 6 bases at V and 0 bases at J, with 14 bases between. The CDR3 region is CASSYDRGPNYGYTF. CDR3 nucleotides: TGTGCCAGCAGCTATGACAGAGGACCTAACTATGGCTACACCTTC.

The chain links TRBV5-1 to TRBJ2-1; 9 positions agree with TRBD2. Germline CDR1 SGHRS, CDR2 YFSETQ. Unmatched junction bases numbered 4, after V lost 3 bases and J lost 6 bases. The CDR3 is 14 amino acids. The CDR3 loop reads CASSYGLASNEQFF. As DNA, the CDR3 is TGCGCCAGCAGCTATGGACTAGCGTCCAATGAGCAGTTCTTC.

CDR3 residues: CASSPTGKSNTEAFF. Written as DNA, the CDR3 is TGTGCCAGCAGCCCGACCGGGAAATCGAACACTGAAGCTTTCTTT. The chain links TRBV7-2 to TRBJ1-1; no clear D gene. This CDR3 has 15 residues. Germline V gene lookup returns CDR1 SGHTA and CDR2 FQGNSA. Trimming removed 5 bases at V and 1 base at J, with 14 bases between.

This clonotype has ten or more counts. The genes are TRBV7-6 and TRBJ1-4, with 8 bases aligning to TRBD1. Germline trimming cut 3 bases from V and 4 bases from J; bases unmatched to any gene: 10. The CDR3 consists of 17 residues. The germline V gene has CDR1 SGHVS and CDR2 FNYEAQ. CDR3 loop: CASSLTGAQNSNEKLFF. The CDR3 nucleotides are TGTGCCAGCAGCTTGACAGGGGCTCAAAACAGTAATGAAAAACTGTTTTTT. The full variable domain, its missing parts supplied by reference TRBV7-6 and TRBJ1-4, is GAGVSQSPRYKVTKRGQDVALRCDPISGHVSLYWYRQALGQGPEFLTYFNYEAQQDKSGLPNDRFSAERPEGSISTLTIQRTEQRDSAMYRCASSLTGAQNSNEKLFFGSGTQLSVL.

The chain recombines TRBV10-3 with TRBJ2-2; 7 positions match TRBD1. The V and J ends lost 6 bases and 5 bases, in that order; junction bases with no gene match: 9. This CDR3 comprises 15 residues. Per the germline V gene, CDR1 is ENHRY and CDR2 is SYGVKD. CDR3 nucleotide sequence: TGTGCCATCAGCTTTGGGACAGCTCCTACCGGGGAGCTGTTTTTT. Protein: CAISFGTAPTGELFF.

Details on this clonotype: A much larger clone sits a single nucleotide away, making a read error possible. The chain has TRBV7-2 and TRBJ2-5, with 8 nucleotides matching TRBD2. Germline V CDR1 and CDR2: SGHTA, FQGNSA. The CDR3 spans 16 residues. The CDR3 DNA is TGTGCCAGCAGCTTAAAGATCCGGGAGGGCCGAGAGACCCAGTCCTTC. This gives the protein CASSLKIREGRETQSF.

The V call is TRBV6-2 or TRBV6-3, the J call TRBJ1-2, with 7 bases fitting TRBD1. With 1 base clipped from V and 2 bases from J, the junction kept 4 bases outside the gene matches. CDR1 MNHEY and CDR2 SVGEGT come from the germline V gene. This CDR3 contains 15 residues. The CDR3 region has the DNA TGTGCCAGCAGTTACTTAACAGGGGAAAACTATGGCTACACCTTC. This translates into CASSYLTGENYGYTF.

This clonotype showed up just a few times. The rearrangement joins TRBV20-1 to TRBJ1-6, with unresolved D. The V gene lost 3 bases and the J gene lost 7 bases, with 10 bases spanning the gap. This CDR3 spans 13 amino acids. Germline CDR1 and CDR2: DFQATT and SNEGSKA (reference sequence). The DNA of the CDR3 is TGCAGTGCTAGTAGGACGGGGAATTCACCCCTCCACTTT. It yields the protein CSASRTGNSPLHF.